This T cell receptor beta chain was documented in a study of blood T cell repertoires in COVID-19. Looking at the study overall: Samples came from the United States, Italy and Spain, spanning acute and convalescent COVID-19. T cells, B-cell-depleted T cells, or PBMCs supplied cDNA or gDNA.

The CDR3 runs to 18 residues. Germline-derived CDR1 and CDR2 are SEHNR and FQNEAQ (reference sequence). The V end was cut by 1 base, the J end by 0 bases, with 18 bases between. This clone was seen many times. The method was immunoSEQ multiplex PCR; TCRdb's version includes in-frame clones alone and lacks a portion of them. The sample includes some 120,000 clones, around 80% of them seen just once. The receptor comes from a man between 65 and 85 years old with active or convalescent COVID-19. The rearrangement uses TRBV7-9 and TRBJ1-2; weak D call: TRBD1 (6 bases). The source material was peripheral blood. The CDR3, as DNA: TGTGCCAGCAGCTTAGATGCAGGGGTGAAGGCTACTAACTATGGCTACACCTTC. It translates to CASSLDAGVKATNYGYTF. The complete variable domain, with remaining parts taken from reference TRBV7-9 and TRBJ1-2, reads DTGVSQNPRHKITKRGQNVTFRCDPISEHNRLYWYRQTLGQGPEFLTYFQNEAQLEKSRLLSDRFSAERPKGSFSTLEIQRTEQGDSAMYLCASSLDAGVKATNYGYTFGSGTRLTVV.